This T cell receptor (delta chain) was sequenced in a study of gamma-delta T cells after stem cell transplantation. This clone was counted between two and nine times. A much larger clone lies a single base off, so this may be a read error. Other nucleotide sequences in the sample specify the same CDR3. TCRdb applied CATT to the RT-PCR reads for clone calling. The data contain more than 2,500 delta-chain clones, less than 30% of them singletons. The CDR3 covers 20 residues. V gave up 5 bases and J gave up 0 bases; unmatched junction bases: 15. CDR1 GEAIGNYY and CDR2 EKD come from the germline V gene. This TCR was sampled from a human donor. It is not recorded whose cells these are; they may come from a transplant donor. This chain joins TRDV2 and TRDJ3; 7 bases fit TRDD3. The sequenced sample consisted of gamma-delta T cells. CDR3 loop: CACVYWGHPISSWDTRQMFF. CDR3 coding DNA: TGTGCCTGTGTATACTGGGGACACCCAATAAGCTCCTGGGACACCCGACAGATGTTTTTC.